Following are 5 T cell receptor beta chains from one sample sequenced in a study of CD8 T cells in ankylosing spondylitis. TCRdb reprocessed the 5' RACE reads with MiXCR, giving one entry per CDR3 protein. The sample lists 150,000 to 200,000 distinct CDR3 sequences; 15% to 20% were seen once. What was sequenced was blood, either unsorted or a sorted T cell fraction (not recorded which). The receptors stem from a male donor aged 10-29 years with ankylosing spondylitis or in good health (not recorded which).

CDR3 residues: CASSFAGEHNEQFF. The CDR3 DNA follows: TGTGCCAGCAGTTTCGCGGGAGAACACAATGAGCAGTTCTTC. The chain carries TRBV27 and TRBJ2-1; 7 positions agree with TRBD2. The CDR3 is 14 amino acids. In germline, CDR1 is MNHEY, CDR2 SMNVEV (reference sequence). V lost 3 bases to trimming and J lost 5 bases; unmatched junction nucleotides: 4.

This clonotype was observed many times. The gene calls are TRBV7-2 and TRBJ2-3; D is uncertain. Germline V gene data show CDR1 as SGHTA and CDR2 as FQGNSA. V was cut by 4 bases and J by 4 bases, with 9 bases left in between. The length of the CDR3 is 13 residues. This CDR3 reads CASSSYVPDTQYF. The CDR3 DNA reads TGTGCCAGCAGCTCCTACGTCCCAGATACGCAGTATTTT.

This clonotype appeared many times. The gene calls are TRBV20-1 and TRBJ1-5; D is unclear. Deletions cut 0 bases from V and 4 bases from J, with 7 bases between. This CDR3 contains 13 residues. Per germline, CDR1 DFQATT and CDR2 SNEGSKA (reference sequence). In DNA form, the CDR3 reads TGCAGTGCTAGAGAGAACGGGAATCAGCCCCAGCATTTT. Protein product: CSARENGNQPQHF.

In its sample, this clonotype was seen many times. As DNA, the CDR3 is TGTGCCAGCAGCTTAGCGCAGCAAGATACGCAGTATTTT. It is translated as CASSLAQQDTQYF. This chain uses TRBV7-7 with TRBJ2-3, with no clear D. Germline CDR1 is SSHAT and CDR2 is FNYEAQ (reference sequence). V lost 0 bases and J lost 5, with 6 bases in between. The CDR3 has 13 residues.

Many counts were recorded for this clonotype. The V gene is TRBV6-2 or TRBV6-3, the J gene TRBJ2-3; tentative D call: TRBD2 (6 bases). There are 13 residues in the CDR3. V was shortened by 4 bases and J by 1 base, with 6 bases between the two germline ends. Germline V lookup: CDR1 MNHEY, CDR2 SVGEGT. The CDR3 protein is CASSWEGTDTQYF. The CDR3 DNA follows: TGTGCCAGCAGTTGGGAGGGCACAGATACGCAGTATTTT.